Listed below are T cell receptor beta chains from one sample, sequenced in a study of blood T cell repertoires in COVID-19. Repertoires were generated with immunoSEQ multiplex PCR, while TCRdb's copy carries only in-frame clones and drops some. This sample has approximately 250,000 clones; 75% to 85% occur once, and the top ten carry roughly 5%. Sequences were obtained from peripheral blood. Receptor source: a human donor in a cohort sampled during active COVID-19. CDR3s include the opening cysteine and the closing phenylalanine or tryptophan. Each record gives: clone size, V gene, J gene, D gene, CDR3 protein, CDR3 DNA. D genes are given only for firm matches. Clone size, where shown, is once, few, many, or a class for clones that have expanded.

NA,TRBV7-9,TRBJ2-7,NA,CASSSLSSYEQYF,TGTGCCAGCAGCTCCCTTAGCTCCTACGAGCAGTACTTC
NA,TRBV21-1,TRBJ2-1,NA,CASMELEAINEQFF,TGTGCCAGCATGGAGTTAGAGGCCATCAATGAGCAGTTCTTC
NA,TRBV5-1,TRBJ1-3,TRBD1,CASSSYTGGSGNTIYF,TGCGCCAGCAGCTCTTATACAGGGGGCTCTGGAAACACCATATATTTT
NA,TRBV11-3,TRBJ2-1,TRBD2,CASSSREGQSSYNEQFF,TGTGCCAGCAGCTCAAGGGAGGGTCAGAGCTCCTACAATGAGCAGTTCTTC
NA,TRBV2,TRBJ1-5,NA,CASSESRPDVGQPQHF,TGTGCCAGCAGTGAATCTCGGCCCGACGTCGGGCAGCCCCAGCATTTT
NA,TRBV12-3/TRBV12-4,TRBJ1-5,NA,CASSIQEEQPQHF,TGTGCCAGCAGTATACAGGAAGAGCAGCCCCAGCATTTT
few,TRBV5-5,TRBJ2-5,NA,CASSLVGRSQYQETQYF,TGTGCCAGCAGCTTGGTGGGGCGGTCACAGTACCAAGAGACCCAGTACTTC
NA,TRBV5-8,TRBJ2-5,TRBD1,CASSLLRTGLETQYF,TGTGCCAGCAGCTTGCTAAGGACAGGTCTGGAGACCCAGTACTTC
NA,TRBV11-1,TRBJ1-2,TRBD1,CASSPGTANYGYTF,TGTGCCAGCAGCCCCGGGACAGCAAACTATGGCTACACCTTC
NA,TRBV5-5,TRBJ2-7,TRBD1,CASIRDPTGLYEQYF,TGTGCCAGCATCCGAGATCCGACAGGGCTCTACGAGCAGTACTTC
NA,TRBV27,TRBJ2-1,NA,CASSLSRASARNEQFF,TGTGCCAGCAGTTTATCGAGGGCTAGCGCCCGCAATGAGCAGTTCTTC
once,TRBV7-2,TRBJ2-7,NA,CASSLKFRGGYEQYF,TGTGCCAGCAGCTTAAAGTTCCGGGGAGGCTACGAGCAGTACTTC
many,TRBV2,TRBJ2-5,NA,CASGRAIGTQYF,TGTGCCAGCGGAAGAGCGATTGGGACCCAGTACTTC
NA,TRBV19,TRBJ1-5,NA,CASTTPGDISNQPQHF,TGTGCCAGTACAACTCCCGGGGACATAAGCAATCAGCCCCAGCATTTT
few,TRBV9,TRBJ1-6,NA,CASSARQEDSPLHF,TGTGCCAGCAGCGCCCGACAGGAGGATTCACCCCTCCACTTT
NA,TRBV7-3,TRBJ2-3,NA,CASSLTAMNTDTQYF,TGTGCCAGCAGCTTAACAGCTATGAACACAGATACGCAGTATTTT